This TCR beta chain was obtained from a study of human T cells and chemical hapten exposure. TCRdb called the RACE reads again in MiXCR, with one record for every CDR3 protein. The sample has about 76,000 distinct CDR3 sequences; 10% to 15% are singletons. Noted time point: patch test 3, about 24 weeks after DPC sensitization. As to treatment: therapeutic diphenylcyclopropenone sensitization with weekly scalp DPC. This clonotype was counted only a few times. The trim removed 4 bases at V and 3 bases at J, leaving 6 bases unmatched. The germline V gene encodes CDR1 DFQATT and CDR2 SNEGSKA (reference sequence). This CDR3 is built from 13 residues.

The sequence derives from a woman in her forties or fifties with alopecia areata. Some clones in this sample may be carry-over from other donors' samples. Sequencing was performed on whole blood, taken in connection with sensitization to the hapten diphenylcyclopropenone (DPC). The chain employs TRBV20-1 and TRBJ2-7, with 7 bases identical to TRBD2. The CDR3 region has the DNA TGCAGTGCTAAGGCTAGCGGATACTACGAGCAGTACTTC. Encoded protein: CSAKASGYYEQYF.